These 15 T cell receptor beta chains were sequenced from one sample in a study of technical replicates of blood from a handful of donors. Assay: immunoSEQ multiplex PCR; the TCRdb copy retains only in-frame clones and omits some. The table has 65,000 to 85,000 clones, around 96% seen once. What was sequenced was T cells isolated from PBMCs. The source of these receptors is a human donor in good health.

The chain has TRBV30 and TRBJ2-7, with 7 bases that match TRBD1. The germline V gene has CDR1 GTSNPN and CDR2 SVGIG (reference sequence). V trimming: 0 bases; J trimming: 0 bases; junction bases outside the gene matches: 11. The length of the CDR3 is 17 residues. The CDR3 bases are TGTGCCTGGAGTGTAACCCCCCGACAGGGCCGCTCCTACGAGCAGTACTTC. Its translation: CAWSVTPRQGRSYEQYF. The complete variable domain, with remaining parts taken from reference TRBV30 and TRBJ2-7, reads SQTIHQWPATLVQPVGSPLSLECTVEGTSNPNLYWYRQAAGRGLQLLFYSVGIGQISSEVPQNLSASRPQDRQFILSSKKLLLSDSGFYLCAWSVTPRQGRSYEQYFGPGTRLTVT.

The chain couples TRBV6-5 to TRBJ2-7; possible D gene TRBD2, 5 bases. Trimming left V 0 bases short and J 5 bases short, with 14 bases between. The V gene's germline CDR1 is MNHEY and CDR2 SVGAGI. CDR3 length: 15 residues. CDR3 sequence (DNA): TGTGCCAGCAGTTACTCGCGAAGGGCCGGGGACGAGCAGTACTTC. Protein: CASSYSRRAGDEQYF.

This chain uses TRBV5-6 with TRBJ1-6; D is undetermined. Between the trimmed V and J ends, which lost 7 bases and 16 bases, there was a span of 24 bases. Germline V gives CDR1 SGHDT, CDR2 YYEEEE. The CDR3 totals 14 residues. The CDR3 DNA is TGTGCCAGCGCCGGGGTGGGAGACAAGGGATTTCTCCACTTT. Encoded protein: CASAGVGDKGFLHF.

The V gene is TRBV9, the J gene TRBJ1-1, with TRBD1 matching over 12 bases. CDR1 is SGDLS, CDR2 YYNGEE, per germline. The J segment lost 6 bases and the V segment lost 4 bases, leaving 13 bases of the junction unmatched. CDR3 length equals 17 residues. The DNA for the CDR3 is TGTGCCAGCAGCCCGAGTGGGACAGGGGGCGCGGGGTCTGAAGCTTTCTTT. As protein: CASSPSGTGGAGSEAFF.

The chain joins TRBV27 to TRBJ1-6; D is uncertain. In germline, CDR1 is MNHEY, CDR2 SMNVEV (reference sequence). The CDR3 contains 19 residues. V was cut by 0 bases and J by 9 bases, with 24 bases left in between. This CDR3 is CASSLSGFEDYRSGSPLHF. CDR3 DNA: TGTGCCAGCAGTTTATCGGGTTTCGAGGACTATAGATCGGGTTCACCCCTCCACTTT.

This clone appeared once. The rearrangement links TRBV6-5 to TRBJ1-1, with D perhaps TRBD1 (5 bases). V dropped 4 bases and J dropped 5 bases, with 14 bases sitting between them. Germline lookup yields CDR1 MNHEY and CDR2 SVGAGI. CDR3 size: 14 residues. The CDR3 DNA reads as TGTGCCAGCAGTTCGGGGGGGGTTGGGACTGAAGCTTTCTTT. Translating gives CASSSGGVGTEAFF.

V usage is TRBV11-2 and J usage is TRBJ2-3; D unclear. The germline CDR1 and CDR2 sequences are SGHAT and FQNNGV. V was trimmed by 0 bases and J by 6 bases, leaving 7 bases between them. CDR3 length: 13 residues. The CDR3 spells CASSLDLGDTQYF. The CDR3 bases are TGTGCCAGCAGCTTAGATCTAGGCGATACGCAGTATTTT. Using reference TRBV11-2 and TRBJ2-3 for the parts outside the CDR3, the full variable domain is EAGVAQSPRYKIIEKRQSVAFWCNPISGHATLYWYQQILGQGPKLLIQFQNNGVVDDSQLPKDRFSAERLKGVDSTLKIQPAKLEDSAVYLCASSLDLGDTQYFGPGTRLTVL.

The chain is built from TRBV5-1 and TRBJ1-1, with no clear D. The germline V and J ends were trimmed by 7 bases and 6 bases, with 16 bases remaining between them. Germline V gene lookup returns CDR1 SGHRS and CDR2 YFSETQ. This CDR3 contains 13 residues. The CDR3 coding sequence is TGCGCCAGCGTCGCAGGAGGTGACTCTGAAGCTTTCTTT. Translating gives CASVAGGDSEAFF.

V is TRBV12-5 and J is TRBJ2-3, with D possibly matching TRBD1 (7 bases). The germline V and J ends were trimmed by 5 bases and 4 bases, with 16 bases remaining between them. Germline CDR1 reads LGHNT; CDR2 reads FRNRAP. CDR3 length: 15 residues. CDR3 nucleotide sequence: TGTGCTAGTGGTGGACTACCCAGGGGGGCAGATACGCAGTATTTT. This codes for CASGGLPRGADTQYF. The complete variable domain, with remaining parts taken from reference TRBV12-5 and TRBJ2-3, reads DARVTQTPRHKVTEMGQEVTMRCQPILGHNTVFWYRQTMMQGLELLAYFRNRAPLDDSGMPKDRFSAEMPDATLATLKIQPSEPRDSAVYFCASGGLPRGADTQYFGPGTRLTVL.

This chain connects TRBV29-1 to TRBJ1-5; possibly TRBD1 for D (5 bases). There are 13 residues in the CDR3. Germline values: CDR1 SQVTM, CDR2 ANQGSEA. The germline V and J ends were trimmed by 7 bases and 14 bases, with 24 bases remaining between them. The CDR3 is CSATLESGGPEHF. CDR3 DNA sequence: TGCAGCGCCACTCTCGAGTCGGGGGGACCGGAGCATTTT.

V is TRBV10-2 and J is TRBJ1-5, with D tentatively TRBD1 (6 bases). With 2 bases removed from V and 1 base from J, the gap between germline ends came to 12 bases. Germline CDR1 WSHSY, CDR2 SAAADI. CDR3 length equals 16 residues. The CDR3 sequence: CASSERGAGSNQPQHF. The CDR3 nucleotides are TGCGCCAGCAGTGAGCGGGGGGCGGGGAGCAATCAGCCCCAGCATTTT.

This chain joins TRBV5-5 and TRBJ1-1; D perhaps matches TRBD1 (5 bases). The CDR3 is 14 residues long. V was trimmed by 4 bases and J by 1 base, leaving 11 bases between them. The V gene's germline CDR1 is SGHKS and CDR2 YYEKEE (reference sequence). In DNA form, the CDR3 reads TGTGCCAGCAGCCCCGGACAAACGAACACTGAAGCTTTCTTT. It translates to CASSPGQTNTEAFF.

V gene TRBV6-5 combines with J gene TRBJ1-2, with D unresolved. Germline CDR1 is MNHEY and CDR2 is SVGAGI. The CDR3 runs 14 residues. The ends were cut back, 5 bases at V and 8 bases at J, with 18 bases in the middle. In DNA, the CDR3 is TGTGCCAGCAGTCCACAGCCGTCCGGAGGGGGCTACACCTTC. Translating it yields CASSPQPSGGGYTF.

The chain employs TRBV4-1 and TRBJ2-1; no reliable D call. Germline V lookup: CDR1 MGHRA, CDR2 YSYEKL. Trimming removed 4 bases from V and 3 bases from J, with 13 bases in between. The CDR3 totals 15 residues. CDR3 loop: CASSPRLERYNEQFF. As DNA, the CDR3 is TGCGCCAGCAGCCCGCGACTCGAACGCTACAATGAGCAGTTCTTC.

The V call is TRBV19, the J call TRBJ2-2, with 7 bases lining up with TRBD1. Germline trimming cut 3 bases from V and 4 bases from J; bases unmatched to any gene: 8. CDR3 length: 16 amino acids. The germline V gene encodes CDR1 LNHDA and CDR2 SQIVND (reference sequence). Here the CDR3 DNA reads TGTGCCAGTAGTATTTTAAGGGACAGCCCCACCGGGGAGCTGTTTTTT. This sequence encodes CASSILRDSPTGELFF.